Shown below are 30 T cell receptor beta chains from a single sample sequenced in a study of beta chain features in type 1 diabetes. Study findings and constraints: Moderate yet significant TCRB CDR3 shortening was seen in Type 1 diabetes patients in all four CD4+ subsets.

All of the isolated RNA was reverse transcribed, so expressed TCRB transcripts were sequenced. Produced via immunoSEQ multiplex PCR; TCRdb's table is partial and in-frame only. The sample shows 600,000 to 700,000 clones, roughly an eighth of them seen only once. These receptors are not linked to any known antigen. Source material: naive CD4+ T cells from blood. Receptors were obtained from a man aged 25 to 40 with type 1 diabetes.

The CDR3 nucleotides are TGCAGCGTTGAGCGGCTCATGAACGAGCAGTACTTC. Translating gives CSVERLMNEQYF. V is TRBV29-1 and J is TRBJ2-7; D remains unclear. Deletions cut 3 bases from V and 5 bases from J, with 11 bases between. From germline, CDR1 is SQVTM and CDR2 ANQGSEA. The CDR3 consists of 12 residues.

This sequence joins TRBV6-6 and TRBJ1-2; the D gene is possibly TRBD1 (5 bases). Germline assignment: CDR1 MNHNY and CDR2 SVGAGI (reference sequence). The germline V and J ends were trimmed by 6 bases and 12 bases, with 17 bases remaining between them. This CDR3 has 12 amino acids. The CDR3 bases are TGTGCCAGCAGCCGCGACAGCCTCGTTAACACCTTC. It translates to CASSRDSLVNTF.

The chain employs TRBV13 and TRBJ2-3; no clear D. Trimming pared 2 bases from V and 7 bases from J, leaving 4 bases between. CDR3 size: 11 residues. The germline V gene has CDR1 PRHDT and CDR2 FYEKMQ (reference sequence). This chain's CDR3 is CASSLRNTQYF. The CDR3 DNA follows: TGTGCCAGCAGCTTAAGGAATACGCAGTATTTT.

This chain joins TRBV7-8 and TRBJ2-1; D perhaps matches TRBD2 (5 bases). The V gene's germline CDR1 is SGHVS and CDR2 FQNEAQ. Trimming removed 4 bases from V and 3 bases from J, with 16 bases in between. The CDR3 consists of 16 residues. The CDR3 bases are TGTGCCAGCAGCTCGCGTCCGCGGGCTTTCTACAATGAGCAGTTCTTC. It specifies CASSSRPRAFYNEQFF.

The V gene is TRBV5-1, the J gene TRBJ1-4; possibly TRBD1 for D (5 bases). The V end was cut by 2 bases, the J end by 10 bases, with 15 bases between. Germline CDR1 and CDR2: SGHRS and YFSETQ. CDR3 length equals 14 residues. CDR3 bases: TGCGCCAGCAGCTTCCGGACGGACAATCCAAAACTGTTTTTT. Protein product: CASSFRTDNPKLFF.

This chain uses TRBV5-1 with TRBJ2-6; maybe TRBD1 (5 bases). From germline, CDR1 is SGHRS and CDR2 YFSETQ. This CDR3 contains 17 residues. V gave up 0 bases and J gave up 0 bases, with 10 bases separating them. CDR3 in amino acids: CASSLVTENSGANVLTF. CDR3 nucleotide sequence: TGCGCCAGCAGCTTGGTGACAGAAAACTCTGGGGCCAACGTCCTGACTTTC.

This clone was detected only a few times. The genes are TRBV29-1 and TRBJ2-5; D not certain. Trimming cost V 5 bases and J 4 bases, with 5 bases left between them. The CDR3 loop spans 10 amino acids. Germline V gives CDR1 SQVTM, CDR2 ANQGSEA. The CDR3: CSVWRETQYF. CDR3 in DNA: TGCAGCGTTTGGCGAGAGACCCAGTACTTC.

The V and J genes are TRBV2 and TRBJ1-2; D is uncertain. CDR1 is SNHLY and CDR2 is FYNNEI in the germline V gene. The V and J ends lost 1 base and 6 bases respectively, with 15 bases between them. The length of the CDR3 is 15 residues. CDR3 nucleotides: TGTGCCAGCAGTGAAGGGGTCGATCTCTTGGATGGCTACACCTTC. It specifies CASSEGVDLLDGYTF.

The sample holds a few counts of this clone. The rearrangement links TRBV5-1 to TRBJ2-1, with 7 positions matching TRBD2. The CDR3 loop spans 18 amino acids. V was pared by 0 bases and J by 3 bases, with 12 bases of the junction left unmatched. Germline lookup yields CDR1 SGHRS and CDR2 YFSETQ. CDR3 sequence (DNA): TGCGCCAGCAGCTTGGGGCTTCGTAGCGGGCCCTTCTACAATGAGCAGTTCTTC. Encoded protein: CASSLGLRSGPFYNEQFF.

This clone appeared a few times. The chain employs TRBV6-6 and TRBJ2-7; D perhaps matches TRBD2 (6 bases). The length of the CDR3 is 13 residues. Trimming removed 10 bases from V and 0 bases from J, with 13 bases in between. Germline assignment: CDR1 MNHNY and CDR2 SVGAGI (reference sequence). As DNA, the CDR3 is TGTGCCATCGCGGGACGGACCTCCTACGAGCAGTACTTC. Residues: CAIAGRTSYEQYF.

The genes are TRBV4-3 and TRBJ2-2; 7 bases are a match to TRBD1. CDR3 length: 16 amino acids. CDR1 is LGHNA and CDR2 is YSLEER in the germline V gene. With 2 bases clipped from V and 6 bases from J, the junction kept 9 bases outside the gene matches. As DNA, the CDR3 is TGCGCCAGCAGCCAAAGGTCCGGGACAGTTGCCGGGGAGCTGTTTTTT. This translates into CASSQRSGTVAGELFF.

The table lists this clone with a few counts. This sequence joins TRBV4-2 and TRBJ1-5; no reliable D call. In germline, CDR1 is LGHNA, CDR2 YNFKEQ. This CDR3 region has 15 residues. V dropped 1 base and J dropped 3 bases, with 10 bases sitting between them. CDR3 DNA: TGTGCCAGCAGCCAAGTTGCGGAGTTCAATCAGCCCCAGCATTTT. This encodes CASSQVAEFNQPQHF.

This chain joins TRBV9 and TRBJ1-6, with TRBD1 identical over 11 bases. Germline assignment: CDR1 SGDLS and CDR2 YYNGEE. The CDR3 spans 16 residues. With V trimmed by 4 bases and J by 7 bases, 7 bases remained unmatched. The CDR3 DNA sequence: TGTGCCAGCAGCACCGGACAGGGGGCGAGGAATTCACCCCTCCACTTT. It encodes CASSTGQGARNSPLHF.

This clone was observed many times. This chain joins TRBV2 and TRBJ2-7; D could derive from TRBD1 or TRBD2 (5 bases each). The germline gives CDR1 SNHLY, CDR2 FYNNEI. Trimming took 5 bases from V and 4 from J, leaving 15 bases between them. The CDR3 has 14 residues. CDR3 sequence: CASSLGTPAYEQYF. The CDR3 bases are TGTGCCAGCAGTCTTGGGACCCCAGCTTACGAGCAGTACTTC.

The CDR3 nucleotides read TGTGCCAGCAGCTTAGCGCGGGGAACTGGGGCCAACGTCCTGACTTTC. Protein sequence: CASSLARGTGANVLTF. The V gene is TRBV7-2, the J gene TRBJ2-6, with D maybe TRBD2 (6 bases). CDR3 length: 16 residues. Trimming took off 0 bases at V and 2 bases at J, with 8 bases between the two ends. Germline-derived CDR1 and CDR2 are SGHTA and FQGNSA. The full variable domain, its missing parts supplied by reference TRBV7-2 and TRBJ2-6, is GAGVSQSPSNKVTEKGKDVELRCDPISGHTALYWYRQSLGQGLEFLIYFQGNSAPDKSGLPSDRFSAERTGGSVSTLTIQRTQQEDSAVYLCASSLARGTGANVLTFGAGSRLTVL.

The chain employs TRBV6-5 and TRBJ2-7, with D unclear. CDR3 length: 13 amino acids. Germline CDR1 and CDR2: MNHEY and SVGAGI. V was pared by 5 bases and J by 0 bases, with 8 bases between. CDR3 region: CASSRLSSYEQYF. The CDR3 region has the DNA TGTGCCAGCAGTCGTCTAAGCTCCTACGAGCAGTACTTC.

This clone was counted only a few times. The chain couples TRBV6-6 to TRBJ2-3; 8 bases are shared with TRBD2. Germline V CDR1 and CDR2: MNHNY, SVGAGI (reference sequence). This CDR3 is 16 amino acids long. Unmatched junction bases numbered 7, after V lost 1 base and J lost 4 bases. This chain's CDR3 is CASSYLMRGESDTQYF. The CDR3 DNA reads TGTGCCAGCAGTTACTTAATGCGGGGGGAATCAGATACGCAGTATTTT.

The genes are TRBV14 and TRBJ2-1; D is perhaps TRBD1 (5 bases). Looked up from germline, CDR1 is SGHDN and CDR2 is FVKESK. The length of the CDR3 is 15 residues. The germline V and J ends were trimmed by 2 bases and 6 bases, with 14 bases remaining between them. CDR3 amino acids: CASSQSRGRGNEQFF. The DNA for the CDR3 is TGTGCCAGCAGCCAATCTAGGGGAAGGGGCAATGAGCAGTTCTTC.

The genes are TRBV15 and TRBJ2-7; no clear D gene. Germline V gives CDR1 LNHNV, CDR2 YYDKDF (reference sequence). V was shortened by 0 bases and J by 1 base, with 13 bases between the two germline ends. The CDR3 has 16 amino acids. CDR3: CATSRDRNGLSYEQYF. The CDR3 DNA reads TGTGCCACCAGCAGAGATCGGAACGGGCTATCCTACGAGCAGTACTTC.

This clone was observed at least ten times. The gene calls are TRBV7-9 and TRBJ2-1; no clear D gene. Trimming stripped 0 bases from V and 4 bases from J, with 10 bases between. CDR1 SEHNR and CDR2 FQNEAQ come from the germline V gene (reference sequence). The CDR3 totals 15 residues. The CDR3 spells CASSLAKARYNEQFF. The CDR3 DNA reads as TGTGCCAGCAGCTTAGCGAAAGCCAGGTACAATGAGCAGTTCTTC.

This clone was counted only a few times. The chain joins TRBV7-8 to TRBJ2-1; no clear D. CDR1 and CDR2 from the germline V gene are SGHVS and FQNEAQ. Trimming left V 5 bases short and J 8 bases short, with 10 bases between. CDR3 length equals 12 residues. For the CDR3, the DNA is TGTGCCAGCAGCCTCTCTTGGGATGAGCAGTTCTTC. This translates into CASSLSWDEQFF.

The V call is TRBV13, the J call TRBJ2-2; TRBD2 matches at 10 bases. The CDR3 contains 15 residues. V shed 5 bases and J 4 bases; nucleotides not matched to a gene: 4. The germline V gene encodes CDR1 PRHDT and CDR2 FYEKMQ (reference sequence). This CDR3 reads CASSPQRGGTGELFF. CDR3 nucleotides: TGTGCCAGCAGCCCTCAGCGGGGGGGCACCGGGGAGCTGTTTTTT.

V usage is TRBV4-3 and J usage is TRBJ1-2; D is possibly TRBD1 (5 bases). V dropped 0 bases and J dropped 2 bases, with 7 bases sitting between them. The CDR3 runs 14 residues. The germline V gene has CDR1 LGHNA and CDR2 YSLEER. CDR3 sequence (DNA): TGCGCCAGCAGCCAAGACGCAGGGAACTATGGCTACACCTTC. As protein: CASSQDAGNYGYTF.

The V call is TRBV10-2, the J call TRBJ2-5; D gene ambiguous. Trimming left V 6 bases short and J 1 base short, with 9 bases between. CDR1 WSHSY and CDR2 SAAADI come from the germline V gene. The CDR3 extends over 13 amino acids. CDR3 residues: CASRDTLQETQYF. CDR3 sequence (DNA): TGCGCCAGCAGAGACACACTCCAAGAGACCCAGTACTTC.

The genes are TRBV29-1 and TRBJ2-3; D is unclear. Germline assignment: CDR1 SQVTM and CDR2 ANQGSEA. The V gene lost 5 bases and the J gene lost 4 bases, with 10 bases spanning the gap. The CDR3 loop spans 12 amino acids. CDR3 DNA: TGCAGCGTTCGACTGGACGCAGATACGCAGTATTTT. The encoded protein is CSVRLDADTQYF.

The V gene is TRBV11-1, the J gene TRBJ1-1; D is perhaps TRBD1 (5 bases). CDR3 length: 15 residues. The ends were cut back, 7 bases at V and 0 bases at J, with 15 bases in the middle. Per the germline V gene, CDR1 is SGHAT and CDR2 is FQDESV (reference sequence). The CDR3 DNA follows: TGTGCCAGCACCCCTGGGGGGACGCTGAACACTGAAGCTTTCTTT. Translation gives CASTPGGTLNTEAFF.

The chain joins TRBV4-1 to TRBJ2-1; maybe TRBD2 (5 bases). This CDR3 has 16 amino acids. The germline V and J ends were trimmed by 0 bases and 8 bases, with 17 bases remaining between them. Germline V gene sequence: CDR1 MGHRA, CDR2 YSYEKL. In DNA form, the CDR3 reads TGCGCCAGCAGCCAAGATCAGAGGGCCACTATTGATGAGCAGTTCTTC. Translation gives CASSQDQRATIDEQFF.

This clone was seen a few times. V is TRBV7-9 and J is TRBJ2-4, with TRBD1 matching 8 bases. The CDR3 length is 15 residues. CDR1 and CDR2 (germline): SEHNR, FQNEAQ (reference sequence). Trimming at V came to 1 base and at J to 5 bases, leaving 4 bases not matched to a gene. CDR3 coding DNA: TGTGCCAGCAGCTTAGGTGGACAGGGAGAAAACATTCAGTACTTC. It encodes CASSLGGQGENIQYF.

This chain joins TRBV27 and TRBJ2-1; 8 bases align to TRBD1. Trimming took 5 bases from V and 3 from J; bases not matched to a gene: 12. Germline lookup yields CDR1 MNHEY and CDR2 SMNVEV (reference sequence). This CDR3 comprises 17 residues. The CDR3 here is CASSAQIQGAGYNEQFF. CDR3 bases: TGTGCCAGCAGTGCACAAATTCAGGGGGCTGGCTACAATGAGCAGTTCTTC.

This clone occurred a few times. The DNA of the CDR3 is TGTGCCAGCAGTTTTGTGGGGGTTAGCACAGATACGCAGTATTTT. Protein sequence: CASSFVGVSTDTQYF. The rearrangement joins TRBV27 to TRBJ2-3; D may be TRBD1 or TRBD2 (5 bases each). Per germline, CDR1 MNHEY and CDR2 SMNVEV (reference sequence). V was shortened by 3 bases and J by 0 bases, with 10 bases between the two germline ends. The CDR3 sequence is 15 residues long.